The 19 T cell receptor beta chains listed next were all sequenced from one sample in a study of molecular identifiers for immune sequencing clone quantification. Using its own MiXCR run on the PCR reads, TCRdb lists one record per CDR3 protein. The table includes some 650,000 distinct CDR3 sequences, 15% to 20% detected once. Sequencing was done on a sample of naive CD8+ T cells from blood, with Jurkat cell RNA spiked in. Subset described: FACS-sorted CD8+CD4-CCR7+CD45RA+ naive T cells. These receptors were taken from a human donor in good health. Some libraries in this study had Jurkat cell RNA spiked in.

This clonotype was recorded at least ten times. The genes are TRBV6-2 or TRBV6-3 and TRBJ1-5; tentatively, D is TRBD1 (5 bases). Deletions cut 2 bases from V and 0 bases from J, with 8 bases between. The CDR3 loop spans 15 amino acids. CDR1 is MNHEY and CDR2 is SVGEGT in the germline V gene. The CDR3 spells CASSYGTFSNQPQHF. The CDR3 DNA is TGTGCCAGCAGTTACGGGACCTTTAGCAATCAGCCCCAGCATTTT.

There are many counts of this clonotype. J is TRBJ2-5 and V is TRBV5-1, with TRBD1 matching over 8 bases. The CDR3 extends over 16 amino acids. Unmatched junction bases numbered 12, after V lost 5 bases and J lost 3 bases. Germline CDR1 and CDR2: SGHRS and YFSETQ. The CDR3 DNA follows: TGCGCCAGCAGTCAGCCGGTGGACAGGGTGGAAGAGACCCAGTACTTC. This encodes CASSQPVDRVEETQYF.

This clonotype was recorded many times. CDR3 residues: CASSPPNQPQHF. The CDR3 region has the DNA TGTGCCAGCAGTCCTCCTAATCAGCCCCAGCATTTT. The V and J genes are TRBV12-3 or TRBV12-4 and TRBJ1-5; no reliable D call. This CDR3 comprises 12 residues. V lost 5 bases and J 4 bases, leaving 6 bases between the germline ends.

This clonotype has ten or more counts. The chain employs TRBV4-3 and TRBJ1-3; unclear D gene. V was cut by 2 bases and J by 0 bases, with 17 bases left in between. Germline V gives CDR1 LGHNA, CDR2 YSLEER. The CDR3 is 18 amino acids. For the CDR3, the DNA is TGCGCCAGCAGCCAAACGGCCGCCCCTGGGTCCTCTGGAAACACCATATATTTT. Translation gives CASSQTAAPGSSGNTIYF.

This clonotype was seen many times. The CDR3 here is CASSPYGSNQPQHF. DNA of the CDR3: TGTGCCAGCTCACCATACGGTAGCAATCAGCCCCAGCATTTT. The rearrangement joins TRBV18 to TRBJ1-5; D call uncertain. This CDR3 spans 14 amino acids. Germline V lookup: CDR1 KGHSH, CDR2 LQKENI. The V end lost 2 bases, the J end lost 0 bases, and 5 bases lay between the germline ends.

This clonotype was seen at least ten times. This rearrangement joins TRBV7-9 to TRBJ2-5, with 10 bases matching TRBD1. J gave up 5 bases and V 5 bases, and 8 bases lay outside the gene matches. This CDR3 is built from 15 residues. The germline gives CDR1 SEHNR, CDR2 FQNEAQ (reference sequence). The CDR3 DNA reads TGTGCCAGCAGCCAACGACAGGGGGCTTGGGAGACCCAGTACTTC. This sequence encodes CASSQRQGAWETQYF.

For this clonotype: A single base separates this from a much larger clone, so it may be a read error. The chain links TRBV24-1 to TRBJ2-7; D remains ambiguous. Trimming stripped 3 bases from V and 1 base from J, with 6 bases between. The CDR3 loop spans 13 amino acids. Germline CDR1 and CDR2: KGHDR and SFDVKD. The chain's CDR3 is CATSDHGSYEQYF. CDR3 in DNA: TGTGCCACCAGTGATCACGGTTCCTACGAGCAGTACTTC.

For this clonotype: No conserved phenylalanine or tryptophan is present at the end of the CDR3, so a read error is the likely explanation. The genes are TRBV20-1 and TRBJ2-7; the D gene is possibly TRBD2 (5 bases). Trimming cost V 0 bases and J 3 bases, with 15 bases left between them. The CDR3 spans 15 residues. CDR1 and CDR2 (germline): DFQATT, SNEGSKA (reference sequence). CDR3 nucleotides: TGCAGTGCTAGAGATCTCGGCCTAGCAGGCTACGAGCAGTACCTC. Its protein is CSARDLGLAGYEQYL.

DNA of the CDR3: TGTGCCAGCAGTTACAGGGGGATGTTTGAGGCCCAGTACTTC. Amino acids: CASSYRGMFEAQYF. The chain recombines TRBV6-2 or TRBV6-3 with TRBJ2-5, with D perhaps TRBD1 (6 bases). Deletions cut 2 bases from V and 9 bases from J, with 16 bases between. Germline V gives CDR1 MNHEY, CDR2 SVGEGT. This CDR3 spans 14 amino acids.

There are many counts of this clonotype. The rearrangement uses TRBV5-4 and TRBJ1-1; D possibly corresponds to TRBD1 (5 bases). The CDR3 loop spans 12 amino acids. The germline V gene encodes CDR1 SGHNT and CDR2 YYREEE (reference sequence). V shed 6 bases and J shed 7 bases, with 13 bases lying between them. In DNA, the CDR3 is TGTGCCAGCACCAGGGACCTCAGTGAAGCTTTCTTT. Protein: CASTRDLSEAFF.

As regards this clonotype: Germline is not matched at one junction end, which may reflect a read error. J is TRBJ2-7 and V is TRBV10-3, with D perhaps TRBD1 (5 bases). The CDR3 loop spans 12 amino acids. Germline V gene lookup returns CDR1 ENHRY and CDR2 SYGVKD. The CDR3: CAISGGSYERYF. The CDR3 bases are TGTGCCATCAGTGGGGGCTCCTACGAGCGGTACTTC.

At least ten counts were recorded for this clonotype. The V and J genes are TRBV4-1 and TRBJ2-7; 7 bases align to TRBD1. CDR3 length: 17 residues. Trimming cost V 0 bases and J 4 bases; bases outside gene matches: 12. Germline V gene sequence: CDR1 MGHRA, CDR2 YSYEKL. CDR3 sequence reads: CASSQEGQKNPSYEQYF. DNA for the CDR3: TGCGCCAGCAGCCAAGAGGGACAGAAAAATCCGTCGTACGAGCAGTACTTC.

Points on this clonotype: Germline and junction disagree at one end, which may indicate a read error. This rearrangement joins TRBV19 to TRBJ1-5; D uncertain. The germline gives CDR1 LNHDA, CDR2 SQIVND (reference sequence). There are 15 residues in the CDR3. The CDR3 here is CASSIEEFSNQPQRF. The CDR3 coding sequence is TGTGCCAGTAGTATAGAAGAGTTTAGCAATCAGCCCCAGCGTTTT.

This clonotype was picked up many times. The V gene is TRBV11-2, the J gene TRBJ1-1; tentative D call: TRBD1 (5 bases). This CDR3 is built from 15 residues. V was trimmed by 3 bases and J by 0 bases, leaving 11 bases between them. The germline V gene encodes CDR1 SGHAT and CDR2 FQNNGV. CDR3 DNA sequence: TGTGCCAGCAGCTTCCCCGCAGGGATGAACACTGAAGCTTTCTTT. Residues: CASSFPAGMNTEAFF.

This clonotype was detected many times. This chain links TRBV29-1 with TRBJ1-5, with a possible D match to TRBD1 (6 bases). CDR1 is SQVTM, CDR2 ANQGSEA, per germline. The CDR3 extends over 12 amino acids. Trimming removed 7 bases from V and 3 bases from J, with 10 bases in between. The CDR3 nucleotides read TGCAGCGCAAGACAGGACAATCAGCCCCAGCATTTT. This sequence encodes CSARQDNQPQHF.

This clonotype was detected only once. The V gene is TRBV20-1, the J gene TRBJ1-1, with D maybe TRBD1 (5 bases). There are 13 residues in the CDR3. Germline loops: CDR1 DFQATT, CDR2 SNEGSKA (reference sequence). Between the trimmed V and J ends, which lost 6 bases and 6 bases, there was a span of 17 bases. The CDR3 DNA is TGCAGTGCCCCCTCAAGGGAAGGGGCTGAAGCTTTCTTT. Protein sequence: CSAPSREGAEAFF.

This clonotype was counted a few times. A read error may explain this, as a much larger clone is one base away. The CDR3 region has the DNA TGCAGCGTTGAAGGACAGGGGCAGCGCTACGGGCAGTACTTC. Residues: CSVEGQGQRYGQYF. The rearrangement links TRBV29-1 to TRBJ2-7; the match to TRBD1 covers 8 bases. CDR3 length: 14 amino acids. Germline-derived CDR1 and CDR2 are SQVTM and ANQGSEA.

A remark on this clonotype: This may arise from a read error, as a much more abundant clone is one base away. The CDR3 DNA is TGCAGTGCCGGCTCGGGGCGAGGGCAGTACTTC. Amino acid sequence: CSAGSGRGQYF. The genes are TRBV20-1 and TRBJ2-7; the D gene could be TRBD1 or TRBD2 (5 bases each). The CDR3 contains 11 residues. CDR1 and CDR2 (germline): DFQATT, SNEGSKA (reference sequence). Trimming stripped 6 bases from V and 9 bases from J, with 15 bases between.

This clonotype showed up just a few times. The chain links TRBV5-8 to TRBJ1-5; no clear D gene. The germline V and J ends were trimmed by 5 bases and 5 bases, with 20 bases remaining between them. Germline CDR1 reads SGHTS; CDR2 reads YDEGEE. This CDR3 contains 16 residues. This CDR3 is CASRDKGFVFDQPQHF. CDR3 DNA sequence: TGTGCCAGCAGGGATAAGGGTTTCGTGTTTGATCAGCCCCAGCATTTT.